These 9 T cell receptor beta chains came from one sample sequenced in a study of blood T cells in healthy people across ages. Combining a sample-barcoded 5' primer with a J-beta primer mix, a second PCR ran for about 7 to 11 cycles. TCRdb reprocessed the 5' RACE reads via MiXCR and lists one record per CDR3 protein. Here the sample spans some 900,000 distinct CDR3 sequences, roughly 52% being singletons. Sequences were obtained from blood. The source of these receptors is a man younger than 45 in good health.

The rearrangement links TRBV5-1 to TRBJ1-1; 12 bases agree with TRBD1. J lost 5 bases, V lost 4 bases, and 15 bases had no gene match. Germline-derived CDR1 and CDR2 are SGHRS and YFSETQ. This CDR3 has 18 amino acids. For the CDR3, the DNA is TGCGCCAGCAGCAGTACCGGGACAGGGGGCGCAGGGCGGACTGAAGCTTTCTTT. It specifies CASSSTGTGGAGRTEAFF.

The CDR3 loop reads CASSVQLAGGTDTQYF. CDR3 sequence (DNA): TGTGCCAGCAGCGTACAGCTAGCGGGGGGGACAGATACGCAGTATTTT. The V and J genes are TRBV7-2 and TRBJ2-3; TRBD2 matches at 12 bases. CDR1 is SGHTA, CDR2 FQGNSA, per germline. V lost 5 bases and J lost 3; bases outside the gene matches: 6. The CDR3 runs 16 residues.

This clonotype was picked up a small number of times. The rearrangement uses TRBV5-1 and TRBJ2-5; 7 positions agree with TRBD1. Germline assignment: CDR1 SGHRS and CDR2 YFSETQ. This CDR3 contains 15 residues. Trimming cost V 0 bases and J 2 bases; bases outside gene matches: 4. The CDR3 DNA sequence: TGCGCCAGCAGCTTGGCACTGGGACAGCAAGAGACCCAGTACTTC. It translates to CASSLALGQQETQYF.

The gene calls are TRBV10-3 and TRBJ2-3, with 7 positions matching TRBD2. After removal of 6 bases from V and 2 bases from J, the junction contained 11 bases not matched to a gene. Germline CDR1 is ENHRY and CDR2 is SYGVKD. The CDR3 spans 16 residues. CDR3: CAISRVAGEFTDTQYF. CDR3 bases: TGTGCCATCAGCAGGGTGGCGGGAGAGTTCACAGATACGCAGTATTTT.

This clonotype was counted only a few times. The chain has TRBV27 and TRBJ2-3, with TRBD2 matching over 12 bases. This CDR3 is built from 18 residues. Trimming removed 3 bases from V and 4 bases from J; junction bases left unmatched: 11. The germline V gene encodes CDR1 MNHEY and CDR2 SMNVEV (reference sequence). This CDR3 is CASSFALLAGGHADTQYF. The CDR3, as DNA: TGTGCCAGCAGTTTCGCCCTTCTAGCGGGGGGGCACGCAGATACGCAGTATTTT.

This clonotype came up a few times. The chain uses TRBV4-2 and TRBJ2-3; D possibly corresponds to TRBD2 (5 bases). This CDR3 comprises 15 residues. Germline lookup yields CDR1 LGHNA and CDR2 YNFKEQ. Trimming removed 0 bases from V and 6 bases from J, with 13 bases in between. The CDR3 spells CASSQEGPGMDTQYF. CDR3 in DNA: TGTGCCAGCAGCCAAGAAGGCCCGGGGATGGATACGCAGTATTTT.

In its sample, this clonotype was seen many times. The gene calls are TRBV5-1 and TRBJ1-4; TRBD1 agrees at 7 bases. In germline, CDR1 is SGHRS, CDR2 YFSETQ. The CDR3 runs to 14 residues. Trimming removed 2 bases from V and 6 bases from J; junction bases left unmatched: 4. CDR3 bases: TGCGCCAGCAGCTTAGGGGGCGCGGATGAAAAACTGTTTTTT. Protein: CASSLGGADEKLFF.

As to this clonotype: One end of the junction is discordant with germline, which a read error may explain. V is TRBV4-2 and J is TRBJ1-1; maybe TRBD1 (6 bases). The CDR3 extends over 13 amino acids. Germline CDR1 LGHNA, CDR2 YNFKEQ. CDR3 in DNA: TGTGGCAGCAGCCAGCTACAGGGCCCTGAAGCTTTCTTT. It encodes CGSSQLQGPEAFF.

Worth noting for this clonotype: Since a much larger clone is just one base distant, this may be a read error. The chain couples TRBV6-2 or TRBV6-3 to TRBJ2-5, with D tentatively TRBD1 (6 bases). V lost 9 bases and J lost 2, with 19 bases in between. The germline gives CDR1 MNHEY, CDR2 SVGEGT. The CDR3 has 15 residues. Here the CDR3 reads CASMVLDRNQETQYF. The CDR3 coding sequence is TGTGCCAGTATGGTTCTCGACAGGAATCAAGAGACCCAGTACTTC.